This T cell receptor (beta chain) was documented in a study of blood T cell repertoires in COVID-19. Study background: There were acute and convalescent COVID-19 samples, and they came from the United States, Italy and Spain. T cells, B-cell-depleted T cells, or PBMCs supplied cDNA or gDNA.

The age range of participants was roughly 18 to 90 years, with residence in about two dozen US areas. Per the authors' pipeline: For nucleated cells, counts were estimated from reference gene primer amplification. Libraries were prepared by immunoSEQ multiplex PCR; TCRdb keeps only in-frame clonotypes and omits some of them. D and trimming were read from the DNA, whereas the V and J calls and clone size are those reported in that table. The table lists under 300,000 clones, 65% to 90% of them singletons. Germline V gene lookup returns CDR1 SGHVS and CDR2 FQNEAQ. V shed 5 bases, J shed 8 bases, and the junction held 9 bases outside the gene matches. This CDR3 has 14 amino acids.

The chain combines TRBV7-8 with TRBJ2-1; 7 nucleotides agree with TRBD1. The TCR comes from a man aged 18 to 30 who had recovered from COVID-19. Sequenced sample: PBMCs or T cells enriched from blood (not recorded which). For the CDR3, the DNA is TGTGCCAGCAGCCGGGCACAGGGGATCGATGAGCAGTTCTTC. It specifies CASSRAQGIDEQFF.